Each of the 19 T cell receptor beta chains below was sequenced from the same sample in a study of cytomegalovirus exposure and HLA in healthy donors. The PCR ran on 60 Vbeta and 13 Jbeta primers. Generated by immunoSEQ multiplex PCR, the TCRdb table keeps only in-frame clones and is missing some. The data show around 130,000 clones, with about two thirds seen just once and 2.9% held by the top ten. The material sequenced was PBMCs. Source of these receptors: a human donor in good health.

This rearrangement joins TRBV9 to TRBJ2-1, with TRBD2 matching 9 bases. The CDR3 is 11 amino acids. The J segment lost 10 bases and the V segment lost 6 bases, leaving 2 bases of the junction unmatched. Germline loops: CDR1 SGDLS, CDR2 YYNGEE. Written as DNA, the CDR3 is TGTGCCAGCACGCGGGAGGGGGAGCAGTTCTTC. Its protein is CASTREGEQFF.

A few counts support this clone. Other DNA variants within this sample encode the same CDR3. The chain is built from TRBV28 and TRBJ2-7; 11 positions match TRBD1. Losses at the gene ends were 3 bases for V and 4 bases for J; bases not matched to a gene: 2. The CDR3 covers 14 residues. The germline V gene has CDR1 MDHEN and CDR2 SYDVKM. CDR3 amino acids: CASSFGDRGYEQYF. The DNA of the CDR3 is TGTGCCAGCAGTTTTGGGGACAGGGGGTACGAGCAGTACTTC.

This chain links TRBV29-1 with TRBJ1-4; possible D gene TRBD1, 6 bases. Trimming shortened V by 4 bases and J by 7 bases, and 13 bases separated the two germline ends. CDR3 length: 13 amino acids. Germline CDR1 and CDR2: SQVTM and ANQGSEA. CDR3 in amino acids: CSVAPGGSEKLFF. CDR3 DNA sequence: TGCAGCGTTGCCCCGGGGGGCAGTGAAAAACTGTTTTTT.

The chain's CDR3 is CASSLGQAAGTDTQYF. The CDR3 nucleotides are TGTGCCAGCAGTTTAGGTCAAGCTGCTGGCACAGATACGCAGTATTTT. V gene TRBV27 combines with J gene TRBJ2-3, with D unclear. Trimming took 2 bases from V and 1 from J, leaving 13 bases between them. CDR3 length: 16 amino acids. Looked up from germline, CDR1 is MNHEY and CDR2 is SMNVEV (reference sequence).

V gene TRBV21-1 combines with J gene TRBJ2-7; the table's D gene call, TRBD2, was not cross checked with the DNA. TRBV21-1 is designated a pseudogene. The CDR3 has 12 amino acids. The chain's CDR3 is CASSKARFEQYF. CDR3 DNA: TGTGCCAGCAGCAAAGCGCGCTTCGAGCAGTACTTC.

J is TRBJ1-1 and V is TRBV27, with a tentative D call TRBD1 (6 bases). The CDR3 loop spans 14 amino acids. The germline V gene has CDR1 MNHEY and CDR2 SMNVEV (reference sequence). The V end was cut by 6 bases, the J end by 11 bases, with 22 bases between. CDR3 nucleotide sequence: TGTGCCAGCAGCCGAGTTTACAGGGAGGGGGATGCTTTCTTT. As protein: CASSRVYREGDAFF.

The count of this clone is one. The genes are TRBV9 and TRBJ2-1, with 10 bases identical to TRBD1. Germline values: CDR1 SGDLS, CDR2 YYNGEE. This CDR3 spans 19 amino acids. J lost 3 bases, V lost 5 bases, and 17 bases had no gene match. The chain's CDR3 is CASRESGTGAPTLYNEQFF. The CDR3, as DNA: TGTGCCAGCAGAGAATCCGGGACAGGGGCCCCAACCCTCTACAATGAGCAGTTCTTC. Supplemented by reference TRBV9 and TRBJ2-1, the full variable domain reads DSGVTQTPKHLITATGQRVTLRCSPRSGDLSVYWYQQSLDQGLQFLIQYYNGEERAKGNILERFSAQQFPDLHSELNLSSLELGDSALYFCASRESGTGAPTLYNEQFFGPGTRLTVL.

Only one count was recorded for this clone. V usage is TRBV5-1 and J usage is TRBJ1-3, with D unresolved. The germline CDR1 and CDR2 sequences are SGHRS and YFSETQ. The V and J ends lost 0 bases and 0 bases respectively, with 10 bases between them. This CDR3 region has 16 residues. CDR3 sequence reads: CASSLDGPHSGNTIYF. In DNA form, the CDR3 reads TGCGCCAGCAGCTTGGACGGTCCCCACTCTGGAAACACCATATATTTT. Looking up the rest from reference TRBV5-1 and TRBJ1-3 gives the full variable domain: KAGVTQTPRYLIKTRGQQVTLSCSPISGHRSVSWYQQTPGQGLQFLFEYFSETQRNKGNFPGRFSGRQFSNSRSEMNVSTLELGDSALYLCASSLDGPHSGNTIYFGEGSWLTVV.

The rearrangement joins TRBV19 to TRBJ1-1; D unresolved. V was shortened by 5 bases and J by 3 bases, with 10 bases between the two germline ends. This CDR3 has 13 amino acids. CDR1 LNHDA and CDR2 SQIVND come from the germline V gene (reference sequence). CDR3 in DNA: TGTGCCAGTAGTGTAGGACTCGACACTGAAGCTTTCTTT. The encoded protein is CASSVGLDTEAFF.

The rearrangement uses TRBV5-4 and TRBJ2-1; weak D call: TRBD1 (6 bases). V shed 0 bases and J shed 12 bases, with 19 bases lying between them. CDR1 SGHNT and CDR2 YYREEE come from the germline V gene (reference sequence). This CDR3 region has 15 residues. The CDR3 sequence: CASSLDRDNYFGQFF. In DNA, the CDR3 is TGTGCCAGCAGCTTGGACCGGGACAATTATTTTGGGCAGTTCTTC.

V usage is TRBV4-3 and J usage is TRBJ1-3; D not resolved. Trimming removed 1 base at V and 3 bases at J, with 13 bases between. CDR3 length equals 16 residues. Germline V lookup: CDR1 LGHNA, CDR2 YSLEER. In nucleotides, the CDR3 is TGCGCCAGCAGCCAAGGGGAGGGTTCGGATGGAAACACCATATATTTT. It yields the protein CASSQGEGSDGNTIYF.

The chain uses TRBV5-4 and TRBJ1-2; D uncertain. The CDR3 totals 12 residues. Germline-derived CDR1 and CDR2 are SGHNT and YYREEE (reference sequence). Trimming pared 0 bases from V and 8 bases from J, leaving 8 bases between. The CDR3 sequence: CASSLDKNGYTF. The CDR3 nucleotides are TGTGCCAGCAGCTTGGACAAAAACGGCTACACCTTC.

With respect to this clone: The junction does not match germline at one end; this may be a read error. The chain couples TRBV7-9 to TRBJ1-4; 7 bases are a match to TRBD1. Germline V gene lookup returns CDR1 SEHNR and CDR2 FQNEAQ (reference sequence). This CDR3 is built from 18 residues. The CDR3 DNA sequence: TGTTCCAGCAGCTCCCCCCGGACAGGAGTTGCAACTAATGAAAAACTGTTTTTT. It specifies CSSSSPRTGVATNEKLFF.

The CDR3 coding sequence is TGTGCCAGCAGCGCCTACCGGGGGGGAGGCACAGATACGCAGTATTTT. It is translated as CASSAYRGGGTDTQYF. This chain links TRBV5-6 with TRBJ2-3, with TRBD2 identical over 8 bases. The CDR3 length is 16 residues. Per germline, CDR1 SGHDT and CDR2 YYEEEE. Trimming removed 4 bases from V and 1 base from J; junction bases left unmatched: 8.

The genes are TRBV29-1 and TRBJ2-1; tentative D call: TRBD2 (5 bases). The V end lost 4 bases, the J end lost 6 bases, and 10 bases lay between the germline ends. CDR1 is SQVTM, CDR2 ANQGSEA, per germline. The length of the CDR3 is 12 residues. CDR3 nucleotide sequence: TGCAGCGTTGGCCCAGGACTCAATGAGCAGTTCTTC. This codes for CSVGPGLNEQFF.

The rearrangement joins TRBV14 to TRBJ1-6, with a possible D match to TRBD1 (5 bases). Germline loops: CDR1 SGHDN, CDR2 FVKESK. The CDR3 is made up of 15 amino acids. Trimming stripped 8 bases from V and 1 base from J, with 12 bases between. CDR3 loop: CASAGGYSYNSPLHF. The CDR3 DNA reads TGTGCCAGCGCCGGGGGTTATTCCTATAATTCACCCCTCCACTTT.

The CDR3 nucleotides read TGTGCCAGCAGCTTCTTTGAAAAACTGTTTTTT. Amino acid sequence: CASSFFEKLFF. The V gene is TRBV7-2, the J gene TRBJ1-4, with no clear D. Looked up from germline, CDR1 is SGHTA and CDR2 is FQGNSA. This CDR3 is 11 amino acids long. The V end lost 3 bases, the J end lost 7 bases, and 3 bases lay between the germline ends.

With regard to this clone: The sample has other DNA sequences that encode this CDR3 too. The chain links TRBV11-2 to TRBJ2-1; maybe TRBD2 (6 bases). CDR1 and CDR2 from the germline V gene are SGHAT and FQNNGV. Trimming cost V 5 bases and J 5 bases, with 13 bases left between them. The CDR3 spans 14 residues. As DNA, the CDR3 is TGTGCCAGCAGCCTGAGCGGGTTTGACAATGAGCAGTTCTTC. This encodes CASSLSGFDNEQFF.

CDR3 amino acids: CASSPLNYGYTF. The DNA of the CDR3 is TGTGCCAGCAGCCCCCTAAACTATGGCTACACCTTC. The chain uses TRBV28 and TRBJ1-2; D is undetermined. The V gene's germline CDR1 is MDHEN and CDR2 SYDVKM. The CDR3 contains 12 residues. With 6 bases removed from V and 2 bases from J, the gap between germline ends came to 7 bases.